The entry below gives a single T cell receptor beta chain sequence along with its context. Its antigen is not identified. Of the isolated RNA, all was reverse transcribed, and so the sequenced material was expressed TCRB transcripts. There were 3 million to 4 million reads on average in the naive, central memory and regulatory T cell samples. Produced via immunoSEQ multiplex PCR; TCRdb's table is partial and in-frame only. The repertoire includes roughly 53,000 clones, roughly 41% of them detected once, and roughly 1.4% sits in the top ten. This sample is drawn from a study of beta chain features in type 1 diabetes. The CDR3 sequence is 13 residues long. Per the germline V gene, CDR1 is GTSNPN and CDR2 is SVGIG (reference sequence). The junction had 1 base not matched to a gene; V was cut back by 2 bases and J by 7 bases. Study-wide points: Moderate yet significant TCRB CDR3 shortening was seen in Type 1 diabetes patients in all four CD4+ subsets. For TCRB rearrangement, an influence of HLA type remained unresolved here.

Sequenced input: Tregs from blood. This clonotype was sampled from a man aged 30 to 39 with type 1 diabetes. This chain joins TRBV30 and TRBJ1-6, with TRBD1 matching 8 bases. The CDR3 bases are TGTGCCTGGAGTCGACAGGGGAATTCACCCCTCCACTTT. Its translation: CAWSRQGNSPLHF.